This T cell receptor (beta chain) was documented in a study of shared clonotypes between healthy human individuals. At the level of the study: Three plates each covered CD4 naive and memory; CD8 naive two, CD8 memory one.

The CDR3 is 15 residues long. Germline-derived CDR1 and CDR2 are KGHSH and LQKENI. V shed 1 base and J shed 2 bases, with 9 bases lying between them. General study results and limits: Apart from blood, nothing was sampled; tissue repertoires likely differ.

On this clone itself: The antigen is undetermined.

TCRdb's copy holds only in-frame clones and misses some; the assay was immunoSEQ multiplex PCR. The repertoire consists of about 2 million clones, with about 95% occurring once and the leading ten covering 0.1% to 0.15%. This chain connects TRBV18 to TRBJ1-3; maybe TRBD1 (6 bases). This TCR came from a man between 18 and 29 years old in good health. Sequencing used naive CD4+ T cells sorted from blood. Sample subset: CD45RA+ positively selected. The CDR3, as DNA: TGTGCCAGCTCACCACAACAGGGCACTGGAAACACCATATATTTT. Amino acid sequence: CASSPQQGTGNTIYF.